The entry that follows covers one TCR beta chain sequence. Its target is not known. This specimen belongs to a study of shared clonotypes between healthy human individuals. Whole-study results and caveats: Naive subsets tended to show greater estimated richness than memory subsets.

The ends were cut back, 6 bases at V and 0 bases at J, with 18 bases in the middle. Germline V lookup: CDR1 SGHTA, CDR2 FQGNSA. The CDR3 covers 17 residues. Assay: immunoSEQ multiplex PCR; the TCRdb copy retains only in-frame clones and omits some. The sample consists of 2,500,000 or so clones, 80% to 95% of them appearing once. CD4+ cells underwent separation, giving CD45RA+ naive and CD45RA-negative memory subsets. The origin of this receptor is a man between 18 and 29 years old in good health. Some clones in this sample may be carry-over from other donors' samples. Specimen: naive CD4+ T cells from PBMCs. The subset: CD45RA+ positively selected. V gene TRBV7-2 combines with J gene TRBJ2-1, with D maybe TRBD2 (5 bases). The CDR3 region is CASRKRSEGSSYNEQFF. The CDR3 bases are TGTGCCAGCAGAAAAAGGAGTGAGGGAAGCTCCTACAATGAGCAGTTCTTC. Full variable domain (outside the CDR3, taken from reference TRBV7-2 and TRBJ2-1): GAGVSQSPSNKVTEKGKDVELRCDPISGHTALYWYRQSLGQGLEFLIYFQGNSAPDKSGLPSDRFSAERTGGSVSTLTIQRTQQEDSAVYLCASRKRSEGSSYNEQFFGPGTRLTVL.